This TCR beta chain was captured in a study of blood T cells in healthy people across ages. The CDR3 sequence is 15 residues long. V lost 4 bases, J lost 5 bases, and 16 bases lay in between. The germline V gene encodes CDR1 MNHEY and CDR2 SVGAGI. The amount of total RNA extracted per sample was at least 6 micrograms. Sample-barcoded 5' priming and a J-beta primer mix drove a second PCR of roughly 6 to 12 cycles. TCRdb passed the 5' RACE reads through MiXCR, listing each CDR3 protein once. The sample has some 710,000 distinct CDR3 sequences, 22% seen once. This clonotype was counted only a few times. The material sequenced was blood. This chain uses TRBV6-5 with TRBJ2-3, with D perhaps TRBD1 or TRBD2 (5 bases each). The clonotype was recovered from a man between 65 and 85 years old in good health. CDR3 residues: CASSSRGKDRDTQYF. DNA for the CDR3: TGTGCCAGCAGTTCTCGGGGTAAAGACAGAGATACGCAGTATTTT.